This TCR beta chain derives from a study of blood T cell repertoires in COVID-19. Clones were read by immunoSEQ multiplex PCR, and TCRdb kept only the in-frame ones, dropping some. The repertoire holds under 200,000 clones, 65% to 90% seen once, with less than 5.5% in the top ten. Germline values: CDR1 SGHRS, CDR2 YFSETQ. The CDR3 is 16 amino acids. Trimming took 2 bases from V and 8 from J; bases not matched to a gene: 11. The TCR was taken from a woman between 55 and 75 years old with acute COVID-19. What was sequenced was PBMCs or T cells enriched from blood (not recorded which). This rearrangement joins TRBV5-1 to TRBJ2-4; 9 bases are a match to TRBD2. CDR3 amino acids: CASSLPLAGSGDIQYF. The CDR3 nucleotides read TGCGCCAGCAGCTTACCCCTAGCGGGGTCGGGAGACATTCAGTACTTC.